The clone carrying this T cell receptor (beta chain) came up a few times. Antigen: not known. The sample is drawn from a study of OX40 agonist ivuxolimab in advanced cancers. Study-wide background: The dose-escalation cohort had hepatocellular carcinoma, melanoma, renal cell or head and neck cancer. Past anti-PD-1, anti-PD-L1 or anti-CTLA-4 therapy was accepted, and 30% to 50% had received some. Overall study findings and caveats: Partial responders receiving 0.1-3.0 mg/kg showed among the lowest clonal expansion.

Only in-frame clones appear in the TCRdb table, and some are missing; sequencing was by immunoSEQ multiplex PCR. The table includes approximately 66,000 clones, about 91% detected once. J gave up 3 bases and V 4 bases, and 9 bases lay outside the gene matches. This CDR3 is built from 16 residues. CDR1 and CDR2 from the germline V gene are SGHDT and YYEEEE. Researchers took blood at baseline, on cycle 4 day 1, and on cycle 7 day 1. The chain couples TRBV5-6 to TRBJ2-5; TRBD1 matches 10 bases. The sequencing here drew on CD4+ or CD8+ T cells sorted from blood, taken in a trial of the OX40 agonist ivuxolimab. This clonotype originated in an adult with an advanced solid tumor such as melanoma, head and neck, liver or kidney cancer. This chain's CDR3 is CASSVSGQGMEETQYF. CDR3 nucleotide sequence: TGTGCCAGCAGCGTTTCGGGACAGGGGATGGAAGAGACCCAGTACTTC. Variable domain in full (rest from reference TRBV5-6 and TRBJ2-5): DAGVTQSPTHLIKTRGQQVTLRCSPKSGHDTVSWYQQALGQGPQFIFQYYEEEERQRGNFPDRFSGHQFPNYSSELNVNALLLGDSALYLCASSVSGQGMEETQYFGPGTRLLVL.